Shown below are 20 T cell receptor beta chains from a single sample sequenced in a study of breast tumors, draining lymph nodes, adjacent tissues. Each CDR3 protein gets one entry after TCRdb re-called the multiplex PCR reads with MiXCR. Found here are tens of thousands of distinct CDR3 sequences, roughly three fifths of them singletons; the top ten hold 15% to 20%. The sequencing input was breast tumor tissue. The source of these receptors is a female donor with breast cancer. Some clones in this sample may be carry-over from other donors' samples.

The rearrangement joins TRBV6-1 to TRBJ1-2, with D hard to call. This CDR3 region has 13 residues. Per germline, CDR1 MNHNS and CDR2 SASEGT. V lost 5 bases to trimming and J lost 0 bases, with 7 bases between them. CDR3 in DNA: TGTGCCAGCAGTCCAGATGCTAACTATGGCTACACCTTC. Translation: CASSPDANYGYTF.

The V and J genes are TRBV10-3 and TRBJ1-2; D might be TRBD1 (5 bases). Trimming left V 2 bases short and J 4 bases short, with 17 bases between. Germline V lookup: CDR1 ENHRY, CDR2 SYGVKD. This CDR3 is built from 16 residues. This chain's CDR3 is CAISEGDSWLGYGYTF. CDR3 coding DNA: TGTGCCATCAGTGAGGGTGACAGTTGGTTGGGCTATGGCTACACCTTC.

This clonotype was seen just once. This rearrangement joins TRBV7-2 to TRBJ2-3; possibly TRBD1 or TRBD2 for D (5 bases each). This CDR3 has 12 residues. Looked up from germline, CDR1 is SGHTA and CDR2 is FQGNSA. V lost 5 bases, J lost 6 bases, and 9 bases lay in between. In DNA, the CDR3 is TGTGCCAGCAGCGACTGGGGGGATACGCAGTATTTT. Translating it yields CASSDWGDTQYF. Supplemented by reference TRBV7-2 and TRBJ2-3, the full variable domain reads GAGVSQSPSNKVTEKGKDVELRCDPISGHTALYWYRQSLGQGLEFLIYFQGNSAPDKSGLPSDRFSAERTGGSVSTLTIQRTQQEDSAVYLCASSDWGDTQYFGPGTRLTVL.

This clonotype was detected only once. J is TRBJ2-5 and V is TRBV4-1; D call uncertain. Germline values: CDR1 MGHRA, CDR2 YSYEKL. The CDR3 contains 14 residues. V lost 0 bases and J 3 bases, leaving 8 bases between the germline ends. CDR3 nucleotide sequence: TGCGCCAGCAGCCAAGAGGGATTGGAAGAGACCCAGTACTTC. Amino acid sequence: CASSQEGLEETQYF.

V gene TRBV5-8 combines with J gene TRBJ1-4, with a weak D call TRBD1 (5 bases). With 1 base removed from V and 8 bases from J, the gap between germline ends came to 12 bases. The CDR3 consists of 14 residues. Per germline, CDR1 SGHTS and CDR2 YDEGEE. The CDR3 is CASSLQGKREKLFF. As DNA, the CDR3 is TGTGCCAGCAGCTTGCAGGGAAAGAGGGAAAAACTGTTTTTT.

This clonotype was observed many times. V gene TRBV28 combines with J gene TRBJ1-5, with TRBD1 as a possible D gene (5 bases). This CDR3 comprises 15 residues. Germline CDR1 reads MDHEN; CDR2 reads SYDVKM. Trimming removed 1 base at V and 8 bases at J, with 15 bases between. The CDR3 coding sequence is TGTGCCAGCAGTTTATCTCTCAGGGCAGGTGAGCCCCAGCATTTT. As protein: CASSLSLRAGEPQHF.

This clonotype was recorded many times. The V and J genes are TRBV5-1 and TRBJ2-2; 9 bases map to TRBD1. Per germline, CDR1 SGHRS and CDR2 YFSETQ. V was clipped by 0 bases and J by 4 bases; unmatched bases: 4. The CDR3 runs 16 residues. The CDR3 spells CASSLAQGASTGELFF. In nucleotides, the CDR3 is TGCGCCAGCAGCTTGGCACAGGGGGCTAGCACCGGGGAGCTGTTTTTT.

The V gene is TRBV29-1, the J gene TRBJ1-2, with TRBD1 as a possible D gene (5 bases). In germline, CDR1 is SQVTM, CDR2 ANQGSEA. Trimming left V 2 bases short and J 0 bases short, with 19 bases between. The CDR3 consists of 17 residues. The CDR3 bases are TGCAGCGTTGAATGGGTGGGGGGAGACAATTCTAACTATGGCTACACCTTC. Translating gives CSVEWVGGDNSNYGYTF.

The rearrangement joins TRBV9 to TRBJ2-7; TRBD2 matches at 7 bases. The CDR3 has 14 amino acids. V gave up 3 bases and J gave up 5 bases; unmatched junction bases: 8. The germline gives CDR1 SGDLS, CDR2 YYNGEE. CDR3 loop: CASSDPGLSNEQYF. DNA of the CDR3: TGTGCCAGCAGCGATCCGGGACTAAGTAACGAGCAGTACTTC.

Comment on this clonotype: The junction and the germline gene differ at one end; a read error may be behind it. The chain employs TRBV20-1 and TRBJ1-2; D unresolved. This CDR3 comprises 14 residues. Germline CDR1 DFQATT, CDR2 SNEGSKA (reference sequence). The CDR3 loop is CSALTVTKNYGYTF. Here the CDR3 DNA reads TGCAGTGCCCTGACGGTGACGAAGAACTATGGTTACACCTTC.

This chain uses TRBV27 with TRBJ2-7; D unclear. V lost 4 bases, J lost 0 bases, and 16 bases lay in between. Germline V gene lookup returns CDR1 MNHEY and CDR2 SMNVEV (reference sequence). The CDR3 is made up of 16 amino acids. The CDR3 loop reads CASSYRPRNSSYEQYV. The CDR3 nucleotides are TGTGCCAGCAGTTATCGTCCCAGGAATAGCTCCTACGAGCAGTACGTC.

The DNA for the CDR3 is TGTGCCAGCAGCCACGTGGGACAGGGGTTCCACGAGCAGTACTTC. This encodes CASSHVGQGFHEQYF. The V call is TRBV14, the J call TRBJ2-7; 10 positions agree with TRBD1. The V segment lost 3 bases and the J segment 5 bases; nucleotides outside the gene matches: 7. Germline V lookup: CDR1 SGHDN, CDR2 FVKESK. The CDR3 runs to 15 residues.

In this sample, this clonotype turned up many times. A read error may be the cause here, since a much bigger clone is one base away. The genes are TRBV7-2 and TRBJ1-5; D not resolved. Germline V gives CDR1 SGHTA, CDR2 FQGNSA. The length of the CDR3 is 11 residues. V was clipped by 8 bases and J by 6 bases, with 8 bases between them. CDR3 protein: CASGLSQPQHF. CDR3 nucleotides: TGTGCCAGCGGGCTCAGTCAGCCCCAGCATTTT.

This clonotype was seen ten or more times. Germline is not matched at one junction end, which may reflect a read error. The chain has TRBV6-2 or TRBV6-3 and TRBJ1-5; 10 positions agree with TRBD1. The CDR3 spans 17 residues. Germline V gene sequence: CDR1 MNHEY, CDR2 SVGEGT. This CDR3 is CVSSYLPGQGSNQPQHF. The CDR3 nucleotides read TGTGTCAGCAGTTACTTACCGGGACAGGGGAGCAATCAGCCCCAGCATTTT.

This clonotype was observed at least ten times. This rearrangement joins TRBV12-3 or TRBV12-4 to TRBJ1-1; D gene uncertain. The germline V and J ends were trimmed by 2 bases and 5 bases, with 6 bases remaining between them. The CDR3 is made up of 12 amino acids. CDR3 sequence: CASSLRGTEAFF. The CDR3 coding sequence is TGTGCCAGCAGTTTACGTGGGACTGAAGCTTTCTTT.

The CDR3 DNA follows: TGCAGTGCTAGTTCCCACCGGGGAACCGGGGAGCTGTTTTTT. Protein: CSASSHRGTGELFF. V gene TRBV20-1 combines with J gene TRBJ2-2, with a tentative D call TRBD2 (5 bases). The CDR3 has 14 residues. The V gene lost 3 bases and the J gene lost 5 bases, with 13 bases spanning the gap. Germline CDR1 DFQATT, CDR2 SNEGSKA (reference sequence).

Points on this clonotype: A junction end diverges from the germline sequence, so it may reflect a read error. The chain joins TRBV9 to TRBJ2-2; 7 bases match TRBD1. The CDR3 consists of 15 residues. Per germline, CDR1 SGDLS and CDR2 YYNGEE. CDR3 nucleotide sequence: TGTGCCAGCAGCGTCCTGGGACAGCGCACCGGGGAGCCGTTTTTT. Amino acids: CASSVLGQRTGEPFF.

A single count supports this clonotype. This chain uses TRBV5-1 with TRBJ2-5; TRBD2 aligns across 11 bases. The germline gives CDR1 SGHRS, CDR2 YFSETQ. Trimming took 2 bases from V and 5 from J; bases not matched to a gene: 5. The CDR3 covers 15 residues. The CDR3, as DNA: TGCGCCAGCAGCTTTAGCGGGGGGGCTGAGGAGACCCAGTACTTC. This codes for CASSFSGGAEETQYF.

This clonotype was observed once. A read error may produce the germline difference seen at one junction end. The V and J genes are TRBV7-2 and TRBJ2-2, with D maybe TRBD1 (5 bases). The CDR3 is made up of 15 amino acids. Germline V gives CDR1 SGHTA, CDR2 FQGNSA. The chain's CDR3 is CASRLGDRSRRELFF. CDR3 DNA sequence: TGTGCCAGCAGATTAGGGGATAGGAGTCGCAGGGAGCTGTTTTTT.

This clonotype is termed large. The chain uses TRBV2 and TRBJ2-1, with 14 bases fitting TRBD2. The CDR3 runs to 15 residues. Germline CDR1 SNHLY, CDR2 FYNNEI. The junction had 3 bases not matched to a gene; V was cut back by 5 bases and J by 6 bases. The CDR3 reads CASSWTSGRLNEQFF. In DNA form, the CDR3 reads TGTGCCAGCAGTTGGACTAGCGGGAGGCTCAATGAGCAGTTCTTC. Based on the CDR3 plus reference TRBV2 and TRBJ2-1, the full variable domain is EPEVTQTPSHQVTQMGQEVILRCVPISNHLYFYWYRQILGQKVEFLVSFYNNEISEKSEIFDDQFSVERPDGSNFTLKIRSTKLEDSAMYFCASSWTSGRLNEQFFGPGTRLTVL.